The text below deals with one TCR beta chain. This record belongs to a study of T cells in tumors after PD-1 blockade. Using immunoSEQ multiplex PCR, the repertoire was profiled, and TCRdb retains in-frame clones only, with some absent. The data show 20,000 to 25,000 clones, over 75% seen once. The CDR3 length is 13 residues. V was shortened by 3 bases and J by 6 bases, with 11 bases between the two germline ends. From germline, CDR1 is SEHNR and CDR2 FQNEAQ (reference sequence). The sequencing used PBMCs, collected before anti-PD-1 treatment. The genes are TRBV7-9 and TRBJ1-1; D ambiguous. This TCR derives from a human donor with basal cell carcinoma. The chain's CDR3 is CASSLGNVPEAFF. The CDR3 coding sequence is TGTGCCAGCAGCTTGGGCAATGTCCCTGAAGCTTTCTTT.